These 11 T cell receptor beta chains were sequenced from one sample in a study of blood T cell repertoires in COVID-19. TCRdb's table, derived via immunoSEQ multiplex PCR, lists solely in-frame clones and lacks some. This table holds 250,000 to 350,000 clones, 70% to 90% found once. The sequencing sample was made of peripheral blood. The receptors were gathered from a woman in her fifties or sixties who had recovered from COVID-19.

The chain is built from TRBV18 and TRBJ1-3, with D unresolved. Trimming took off 4 bases at V and 0 bases at J, with 13 bases between the two ends. CDR3 length: 16 amino acids. Per germline, CDR1 KGHSH and CDR2 LQKENI. Here the CDR3 DNA reads TGTGCCAGCTCACTTCAGCGTTTCAACTCTGGAAACACCATATATTTT. It translates to CASSLQRFNSGNTIYF.

This chain uses TRBV4-3 with TRBJ1-1; tentative D call: TRBD1 (5 bases). This CDR3 spans 15 amino acids. The V end lost 0 bases, the J end lost 3 bases, and 11 bases lay between the germline ends. Germline V gene lookup returns CDR1 LGHNA and CDR2 YSLEER. CDR3 sequence: CASSQEASQDTEAFF. DNA for the CDR3: TGCGCCAGCAGCCAAGAGGCGTCACAGGACACTGAAGCTTTCTTT.

The J gene is TRBJ1-1, the V gene TRBV18; tentatively, D is TRBD1 (5 bases). V lost 3 bases and J 1 base, leaving 12 bases between the germline ends. The CDR3 length is 15 residues. Germline assignment: CDR1 KGHSH and CDR2 LQKENI. CDR3 loop: CASSPWGDSNTEAFF. The CDR3 DNA reads TGTGCCAGCTCACCGTGGGGGGACTCGAACACTGAAGCTTTCTTT. Looking up the rest from reference TRBV18 and TRBJ1-1 gives the full variable domain: NAGVMQNPRHLVRRRGQEARLRCSPMKGHSHVYWYRQLPEEGLKFMVYLQKENIIDESGMPKERFSAEFPKEGPSILRIQQVVRGDSAAYFCASSPWGDSNTEAFFGQGTRLTVV.

This chain connects TRBV28 to TRBJ2-2, with D unclear. Trimming pared 3 bases from V and 3 bases from J, leaving 8 bases between. The CDR3 sequence is 14 residues long. The germline CDR1 and CDR2 sequences are MDHEN and SYDVKM. The CDR3 sequence: CASSFNRYTGELFF. The CDR3 nucleotides are TGTGCCAGCAGTTTTAATCGGTACACCGGGGAGCTGTTTTTT. The whole variable domain, remainder taken from reference TRBV28 and TRBJ2-2, is DVKVTQSSRYLVKRTGEKVFLECVQDMDHENMFWYRQDPGLGLRLIYFSYDVKMKEKGDIPEGYSVSREKKERFSLILESASTNQTSMYLCASSFNRYTGELFFGEGSRLTVL.

This chain links TRBV28 with TRBJ1-2; 11 nucleotides align to TRBD1. The CDR3 is made up of 14 amino acids. The germline V gene has CDR1 MDHEN and CDR2 SYDVKM. Trimming at V came to 4 bases and at J to 5 bases, leaving 3 bases not matched to a gene. As DNA, the CDR3 is TGTGCCAGCAGTTCCGGACAGGGGGCGTATGGCTACACCTTC. This sequence encodes CASSSGQGAYGYTF.

This chain uses TRBV9 with TRBJ2-5, with 7 bases fitting TRBD2. This CDR3 spans 15 amino acids. CDR1 and CDR2 from the germline V gene are SGDLS and YYNGEE. V was clipped by 4 bases and J by 5 bases; unmatched bases: 11. This chain's CDR3 is CASSPRGGDLETQYF. The CDR3 DNA is TGTGCCAGCAGCCCCCGTGGGGGGGATCTTGAGACCCAGTACTTC. Complete variable domain (other parts from reference TRBV9 and TRBJ2-5): DSGVTQTPKHLITATGQRVTLRCSPRSGDLSVYWYQQSLDQGLQFLIQYYNGEERAKGNILERFSAQQFPDLHSELNLSSLELGDSALYFCASSPRGGDLETQYFGPGTRLLVL.

This chain uses TRBV6-1 with TRBJ1-2; possible D gene TRBD1, 6 bases. Germline V gene data show CDR1 as MNHNS and CDR2 as SASEGT. This CDR3 comprises 12 residues. V shed 2 bases and J shed 12 bases, with 13 bases lying between them. The CDR3: CASSESRQVHTF. The CDR3 DNA follows: TGTGCCAGCAGTGAATCTAGACAGGTGCACACCTTC.

The chain joins TRBV7-2 to TRBJ1-1; the match to TRBD1 covers 7 bases. After removal of 1 base from V and 1 base from J, the junction contained 3 bases not matched to a gene. This CDR3 region has 15 residues. Germline assignment: CDR1 SGHTA and CDR2 FQGNSA. CDR3 protein: CASSLGAGGNTEAFF. In nucleotides, the CDR3 is TGTGCCAGCAGCTTAGGGGCAGGGGGGAACACTGAAGCTTTCTTT. Using reference TRBV7-2 and TRBJ1-1 for the parts outside the CDR3, the full variable domain is GAGVSQSPSNKVTEKGKDVELRCDPISGHTALYWYRQSLGQGLEFLIYFQGNSAPDKSGLPSDRFSAERTGGSVSTLTIQRTQQEDSAVYLCASSLGAGGNTEAFFGQGTRLTVV.

The chain links TRBV6-2 or TRBV6-3 to TRBJ1-6; tentatively, D is TRBD1 (5 bases). The CDR3 length is 15 residues. Germline V gene lookup returns CDR1 MNHEY and CDR2 SVGEGT. Trimming removed 6 bases from V and 10 bases from J, with 19 bases in between. The CDR3 DNA sequence: TGTGCCAGCAGCCGACCGGACACTGTTTTGTCACCCCTCCACTTT. As protein: CASSRPDTVLSPLHF.

The chain is built from TRBV15 and TRBJ1-3; D perhaps matches TRBD1 (5 bases). This CDR3 region has 15 residues. Trimming removed 0 bases at V and 5 bases at J, with 11 bases between. CDR1 is LNHNV, CDR2 YYDKDF, per germline (reference sequence). CDR3 region: CATSREFRDRNTIYF. The CDR3 DNA reads as TGTGCCACCAGCAGAGAATTCAGGGATAGAAACACCATATATTTT.

This chain links TRBV7-3 with TRBJ2-2; 11 bases line up with TRBD2. The V and J ends lost 2 bases and 9 bases, in that order; junction bases with no gene match: 8. Germline V CDR1 and CDR2: SGHTA, FQGTGA. The CDR3 is 16 residues long. Here the CDR3 reads CASSLAGTSGRRELFF. The CDR3, as DNA: TGTGCCAGCAGCTTAGCCGGGACTAGCGGAAGGAGGGAGCTGTTTTTT. The full variable domain, with the rest looked up from reference TRBV7-3 and TRBJ2-2, is GAGVSQTPSNKVTEKGKYVELRCDPISGHTALYWYRQSLGQGPEFLIYFQGTGAADDSGLPNDRFFAVRPEGSVSTLKIQRTERGDSAVYLCASSLAGTSGRRELFFGEGSRLTVL.